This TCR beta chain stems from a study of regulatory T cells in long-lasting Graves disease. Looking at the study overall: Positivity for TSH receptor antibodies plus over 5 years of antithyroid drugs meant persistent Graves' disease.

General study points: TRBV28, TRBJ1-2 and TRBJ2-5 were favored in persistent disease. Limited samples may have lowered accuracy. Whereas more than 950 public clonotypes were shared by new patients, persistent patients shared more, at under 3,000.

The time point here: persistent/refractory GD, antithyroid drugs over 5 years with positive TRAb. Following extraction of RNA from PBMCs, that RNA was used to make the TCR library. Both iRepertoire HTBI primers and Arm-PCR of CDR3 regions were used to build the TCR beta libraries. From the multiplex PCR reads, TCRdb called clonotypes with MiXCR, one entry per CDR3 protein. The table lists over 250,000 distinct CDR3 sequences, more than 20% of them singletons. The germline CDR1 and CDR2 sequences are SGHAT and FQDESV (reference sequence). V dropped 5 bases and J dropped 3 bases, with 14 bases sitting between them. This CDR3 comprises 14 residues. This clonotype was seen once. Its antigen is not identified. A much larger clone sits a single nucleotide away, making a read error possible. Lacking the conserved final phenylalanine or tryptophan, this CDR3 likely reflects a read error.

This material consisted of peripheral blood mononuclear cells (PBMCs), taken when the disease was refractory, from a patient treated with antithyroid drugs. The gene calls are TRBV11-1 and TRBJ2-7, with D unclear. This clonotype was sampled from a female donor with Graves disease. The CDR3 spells CASSLRSAGYEQYL. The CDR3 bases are TGTGCCAGCAGCCTCCGCAGCGCCGGCTACGAGCAGTACCTC.